This TCR beta chain was recovered during a study of cytomegalovirus exposure and HLA in healthy donors. Primers for the PCR totalled 60 Vbeta and 13 Jbeta. This table comes from immunoSEQ multiplex PCR, and its TCRdb copy is limited to in-frame clones, with some not included. Among some 77,000 clones listed, 70% to 80% were seen once. Germline CDR1 is MNHNS and CDR2 is SASEGT. Trimming took 8 bases from V and 2 from J, leaving 7 bases between them. The CDR3 contains 13 residues. The sequence was collected from a man aged 30 to 39 in good health and CMV-seronegative. The source material was PBMCs. The chain uses TRBV6-1 and TRBJ1-6; possibly TRBD1 for D (5 bases). CDR3 loop: CASETAYNSPLHF. The CDR3 DNA reads as TGTGCCAGCGAGACAGCCTATAATTCACCCCTCCACTTT.